This TCR beta chain was obtained from a study of blood T cell repertoires in COVID-19. TCRdb's table, derived via immunoSEQ multiplex PCR, lists solely in-frame clones and lacks some. This sample has roughly 380,000 clones; 70% to 90% occur once, and the top ten carry roughly 1.5%. Germline V lookup: CDR1 SGDLS, CDR2 YYNGEE. Between the trimmed V and J ends, which lost 3 bases and 8 bases, there was a span of 8 bases. There are 12 residues in the CDR3. The receptor's source is a woman aged 35 to 49 with COVID-19, enrolled during active disease. V and J are TRBV9 and TRBJ1-4; perhaps TRBD1 as D (6 bases). The specimen sequenced was peripheral blood. As DNA, the CDR3 is TGTGCCAGCAGCGCTCAGGGGGAAAAACTGTTTTTT. Protein: CASSAQGEKLFF.